This T cell receptor beta chain was sequenced for a study of T cell repertoires in cytomegalovirus infection. Study results and caveats: In two of eight donors, the top clonotype was HLA-C-restricted CMV-specific. Pooled public TCR beta family frequency picked out CMV carriers with the relevant HLA.

The CDR3 is 12 residues long. J lost 6 bases, V lost 5 bases, and 5 bases had no gene match. The germline gives CDR1 DFQATT, CDR2 SNEGSKA (reference sequence). Note on this clonotype: The antigen remains undetermined.

TCRdb independently ran MiXCR on the reads; one entry per CDR3 protein. The repertoire includes roughly 280,000 distinct CDR3 sequences, over 8% of them detected once, and around 16% sits in the top ten. The receptor's source is a human donor in good health (CMV status not recorded). Some clones in this sample may be carry-over from other donors' samples. Sequencing was performed on PBMCs. J is TRBJ1-1 and V is TRBV20-1, with 8 bases lining up with TRBD1. In nucleotides, the CDR3 is TGCAGTGCTCAAGGCAGGGGGCCTGAAGCTTTCTTT. Translation: CSAQGRGPEAFF.